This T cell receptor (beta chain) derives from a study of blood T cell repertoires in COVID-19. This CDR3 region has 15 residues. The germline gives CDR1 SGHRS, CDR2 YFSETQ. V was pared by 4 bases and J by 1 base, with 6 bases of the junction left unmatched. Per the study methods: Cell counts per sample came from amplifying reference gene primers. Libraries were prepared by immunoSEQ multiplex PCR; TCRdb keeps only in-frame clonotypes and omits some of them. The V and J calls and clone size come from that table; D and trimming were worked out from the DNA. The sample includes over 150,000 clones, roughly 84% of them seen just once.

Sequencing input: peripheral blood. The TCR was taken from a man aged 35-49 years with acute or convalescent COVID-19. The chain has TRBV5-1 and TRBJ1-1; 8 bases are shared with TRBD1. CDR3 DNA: TGCGCCAGCAGCGATCCCGGGACAGGGAACACTGAAGCTTTCTTT. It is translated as CASSDPGTGNTEAFF.